Following are 25 T cell receptor beta chains from one sample sequenced in a study of sequential checkpoint blockade in melanoma. Treatment in this sample: randomized to nivolumab then ipilimumab (arm A) or the reverse (arm B). The table came from immunoSEQ multiplex PCR; TCRdb's copy has only in-frame clones and leaves some out. The table has 13,000 to 15,000 clones, around 70% seen once. The sequences come from CD8+ T cells sorted from blood (inferred from file names), collected from a patient given nivolumab and ipilimumab in sequence. The receptors come from a human donor with melanoma.

This clone has a handful of counts. V gene TRBV19 combines with J gene TRBJ1-5, with D possibly matching TRBD1 (5 bases). V was pared by 5 bases and J by 0 bases, with 11 bases between. From germline, CDR1 is LNHDA and CDR2 SQIVND (reference sequence). The CDR3 contains 15 residues. The CDR3 DNA is TGTGCCAGTAGTCTCCGACAGAATAGCAATCAGCCCCAGCATTTT. It translates to CASSLRQNSNQPQHF.

The sample holds a few counts of this clone. The chain uses TRBV9 and TRBJ2-7, with 9 bases matching TRBD2. The trim removed 6 bases at V and 5 bases at J, leaving 6 bases unmatched. CDR3 length: 13 amino acids. CDR1 and CDR2 (germline): SGDLS, YYNGEE. CDR3 sequence: CASNAGGVNEQYF. As DNA, the CDR3 is TGTGCCAGCAATGCGGGAGGGGTCAACGAGCAGTACTTC. Combining the CDR3 with reference TRBV9 and TRBJ2-7 gives the whole variable domain DSGVTQTPKHLITATGQRVTLRCSPRSGDLSVYWYQQSLDQGLQFLIQYYNGEERAKGNILERFSAQQFPDLHSELNLSSLELGDSALYFCASNAGGVNEQYFGPGTRLTVT.

About this clone: Additional DNA sequences in this sample encode the identical CDR3. V and J are TRBV7-9 and TRBJ2-7; 9 nucleotides align to TRBD1. This CDR3 has 15 amino acids. The J segment lost 3 bases and the V segment lost 5 bases, leaving 8 bases of the junction unmatched. Germline loops: CDR1 SEHNR, CDR2 FQNEAQ (reference sequence). DNA of the CDR3: TGTGCCAGCAGCGCAACCGGGACAGGGCTCTACGAGCAGTACTTC. It yields the protein CASSATGTGLYEQYF.

The chain couples TRBV9 to TRBJ1-2; the match to TRBD1 covers 10 bases. The CDR3 is 16 residues long. Trimming took 3 bases from V and 4 from J; bases not matched to a gene: 9. CDR1 and CDR2 from the germline V gene are SGDLS and YYNGEE. This CDR3 reads CASSGDPGQGPYGYTF. DNA of the CDR3: TGTGCCAGCAGCGGAGATCCGGGACAGGGGCCCTATGGCTACACCTTC. The variable domain in full, with the rest retrieved from reference TRBV9 and TRBJ1-2, is DSGVTQTPKHLITATGQRVTLRCSPRSGDLSVYWYQQSLDQGLQFLIQYYNGEERAKGNILERFSAQQFPDLHSELNLSSLELGDSALYFCASSGDPGQGPYGYTFGSGTRLTVV.

For the CDR3, the DNA is TGTGCCAGCAGGCCTAAAGGGGGCACTGAAGCTTTCTTT. It codes for CASRPKGGTEAFF. This chain joins TRBV6-5 and TRBJ1-1; TRBD1 might be the D (6 bases). CDR3 length equals 13 residues. CDR1 MNHEY and CDR2 SVGAGI come from the germline V gene. Trimming stripped 6 bases from V and 4 bases from J, with 12 bases between.

This sequence joins TRBV6-6 and TRBJ2-1; D remains unclear. The CDR3 totals 14 residues. Trimming took 3 bases from V and 5 from J, leaving 11 bases between them. From germline, CDR1 is MNHNY and CDR2 SVGAGI (reference sequence). CDR3 nucleotides: TGTGCCAGCAGTTATTCGGGTTGGGACAATGAGCAGTTCTTC. Its protein is CASSYSGWDNEQFF.

V and J are TRBV30 and TRBJ2-2; possibly TRBD2 for D (6 bases). Germline-derived CDR1 and CDR2 are GTSNPN and SVGIG (reference sequence). Trimming removed 0 bases at V and 5 bases at J, with 10 bases between. This CDR3 is 14 amino acids long. CDR3 sequence reads: CAWSVLGGTGELFF. The CDR3 bases are TGTGCCTGGAGTGTACTTGGGGGGACCGGGGAGCTGTTTTTT. Full variable domain (rest looked up from reference TRBV30 and TRBJ2-2): SQTIHQWPATLVQPVGSPLSLECTVEGTSNPNLYWYRQAAGRGLQLLFYSVGIGQISSEVPQNLSASRPQDRQFILSSKKLLLSDSGFYLCAWSVLGGTGELFFGEGSRLTVL.

The V gene is TRBV27, the J gene TRBJ2-2; no clear D. CDR1 is MNHEY and CDR2 is SMNVEV in the germline V gene (reference sequence). V gave up 1 base and J gave up 1 base, with 4 bases separating them. This CDR3 has 14 residues. For the CDR3, the DNA is TGTGCCAGCAGTTTATACTTGAACACCGGGGAGCTGTTTTTT. Residues: CASSLYLNTGELFF.

This clone is judged medium-sized. V usage is TRBV15 and J usage is TRBJ2-7; TRBD1 is a possible D gene (6 bases). This CDR3 is 15 amino acids long. The germline CDR1 and CDR2 sequences are LNHNV and YYDKDF (reference sequence). Trimming took 2 bases from V and 5 from J, leaving 16 bases between them. The CDR3, as DNA: TGTGCCACCAGCAGATGGCGGCAGGGGACCCACGAGCAGTACTTC. It yields the protein CATSRWRQGTHEQYF.

This chain connects TRBV13 to TRBJ2-3, with a possible D match to TRBD2 (6 bases). CDR1 PRHDT and CDR2 FYEKMQ come from the germline V gene (reference sequence). This CDR3 is built from 15 residues. The V end was cut by 2 bases, the J end by 2 bases, with 11 bases between. DNA of the CDR3: TGTGCCAGCAGCTTATTGGCGGGACTCACAGATACGCAGTATTTT. Translated: CASSLLAGLTDTQYF.

The J gene is TRBJ2-2, the V gene TRBV6-6; 7 positions agree with TRBD2. The CDR3 has 14 residues. Germline CDR1 MNHNY, CDR2 SVGAGI (reference sequence). V was pared by 4 bases and J by 7 bases, with 6 bases of the junction left unmatched. The CDR3 is CASSSYRGVGELFF. The DNA for the CDR3 is TGTGCCAGCAGTTCATATCGGGGGGTCGGGGAGCTGTTTTTT.

The chain uses TRBV4-2 and TRBJ1-5; 8 positions match TRBD1. The J segment lost 2 bases and the V segment lost 7 bases, leaving 7 bases of the junction unmatched. Germline lookup yields CDR1 LGHNA and CDR2 YNFKEQ. The CDR3 spans 15 residues. The CDR3 DNA sequence: TGTGCCAGCACCCCGGGACAGGCGGGCAATCAGCCCCAGCATTTT. Encoded protein: CASTPGQAGNQPQHF.

V and J are TRBV7-3 and TRBJ2-3; 15 positions agree with TRBD2. The V gene end was trimmed by 5 bases and the J gene end by 6 bases; junction bases not matched to a gene: 3. Germline CDR1 and CDR2: SGHTA and FQGTGA. The CDR3 totals 15 residues. CDR3 bases: TGTGCCAGCAGCCCAGGGACTAGCGGGGGGGATACGCAGTATTTT. Amino acids: CASSPGTSGGDTQYF. The full variable domain, in which reference TRBV7-3 and TRBJ2-3 provide the parts outside the CDR3, is GAGVSQTPSNKVTEKGKYVELRCDPISGHTALYWYRQSLGQGPEFLIYFQGTGAADDSGLPNDRFFAVRPEGSVSTLKIQRTERGDSAVYLCASSPGTSGGDTQYFGPGTRLTVL.

The genes are TRBV19 and TRBJ2-7, with TRBD1 identical over 7 bases. Losses at the gene ends were 11 bases for V and 3 bases for J; bases not matched to a gene: 10. Germline CDR1 and CDR2: LNHDA and SQIVND (reference sequence). CDR3 length: 13 amino acids. In DNA form, the CDR3 reads TGTGCCTCGGGCGCAGGGGGTGACTACGAGCAGTACTTC. Translated: CASGAGGDYEQYF.

The chain employs TRBV5-1 and TRBJ2-3; 8 bases map to TRBD1. The CDR3 length is 18 residues. The V gene end was trimmed by 0 bases and the J gene end by 6 bases; junction bases not matched to a gene: 15. Germline CDR1 reads SGHRS; CDR2 reads YFSETQ. CDR3 nucleotides: TGCGCCAGCAGCTTGGCCCCGGGACAGGCCTACGGATACGATACGCAGTATTTT. It translates to CASSLAPGQAYGYDTQYF.

This clone has a handful of counts. This same CDR3 is encoded by further DNA sequences in the sample. CDR3 sequence (DNA): TGTGCCAGCAGTTTATCGTTCTACGAGCAGTACTTC. Protein product: CASSLSFYEQYF. The J gene is TRBJ2-7, the V gene TRBV28; D unresolved. V lost 1 base and J lost 3, with 4 bases in between. In germline, CDR1 is MDHEN, CDR2 SYDVKM. The CDR3 spans 12 residues.

The chain joins TRBV27 to TRBJ2-5, with D possibly TRBD1 on 6 matching bases. The DNA matches TRBJ2-7 better at its end, which makes the J call doubtful. Germline V gene sequence: CDR1 MNHEY, CDR2 SMNVEV (reference sequence). The CDR3 contains 13 residues. The CDR3 coding sequence is TGTGCCAGCAGTTACGGGACACGGGGCGAGCAGTACTTC. It specifies CASSYGTRGEQYF.

This sequence joins TRBV11-3 and TRBJ2-5; D is uncertain. This CDR3 has 13 residues. Germline CDR1 is SGHNT and CDR2 is YENEEA. Trimming took 1 base from V and 5 from J, leaving 8 bases between them. The CDR3 DNA reads as TGTGCCAGCAGCTTAGCCGTCGGGGAGACCCAGTACTTC. Its protein product is CASSLAVGETQYF.

The rearrangement uses TRBV27 and TRBJ2-7, with 8 nucleotides matching TRBD1. Germline V lookup: CDR1 MNHEY, CDR2 SMNVEV (reference sequence). The CDR3 runs 15 residues. V shed 3 bases, J shed 5 bases, and the junction held 9 bases outside the gene matches. The CDR3 nucleotides read TGTGCCAGCAGTTTGGGATCGACAGGGGTTAACGAGCAGTACTTC. Translation gives CASSLGSTGVNEQYF.

This chain connects TRBV7-2 to TRBJ1-1; TRBD1 agrees at 9 bases. V shed 1 base and J 7 bases; nucleotides not matched to a gene: 4. The CDR3 sequence is 14 residues long. Germline values: CDR1 SGHTA, CDR2 FQGNSA. In DNA, the CDR3 is TGTGCCAGCAGCTTAGTATCGACAGGGGGTGAAGCTTTCTTT. Its translation: CASSLVSTGGEAFF. The variable domain in full, with the rest retrieved from reference TRBV7-2 and TRBJ1-1, is GAGVSQSPSNKVTEKGKDVELRCDPISGHTALYWYRQSLGQGLEFLIYFQGNSAPDKSGLPSDRFSAERTGGSVSTLTIQRTQQEDSAVYLCASSLVSTGGEAFFGQGTRLTVV.

The chain links TRBV15 to TRBJ2-7, with 8 bases matching TRBD1. The V segment lost 4 bases and the J segment 5 bases; nucleotides outside the gene matches: 1. This CDR3 comprises 12 residues. Germline CDR1 is LNHNV and CDR2 is YYDKDF (reference sequence). CDR3 coding DNA: TGTGCCACCAGCACACAGGGGGACGAGCAGTACTTC. As protein: CATSTQGDEQYF. Full variable domain (rest looked up from reference TRBV15 and TRBJ2-7): DAMVIQNPRYQVTQFGKPVTLSCSQTLNHNVMYWYQQKSSQAPKLLFHYYDKDFNNEADTPDNFQSRRPNTSFCFLDIRSPGLGDTAMYLCATSTQGDEQYFGPGTRLTVT.

Regarding this clone: The junction and the germline gene differ at one end; a read error may be behind it. This sequence joins TRBV6-4 and TRBJ2-7, with D tentatively TRBD2 (6 bases). Germline CDR1 and CDR2: MRHNA and SNTAGT. The CDR3 is 11 residues long. CDR3 sequence: CASNVIREQHF. The CDR3 nucleotides are TGTGCCAGCAACGTTATCCGGGAGCAGCACTTC.

This chain joins TRBV9 and TRBJ2-3; no clear D. This CDR3 is 12 amino acids long. V was cut by 3 bases and J by 6 bases, with 8 bases left in between. The germline gives CDR1 SGDLS, CDR2 YYNGEE. CDR3 nucleotides: TGTGCCAGCAGCGGGCCCCCGGATACGCAGTATTTT. Amino acids: CASSGPPDTQYF.

The gene calls are TRBV13 and TRBJ2-1; 7 bases align to TRBD2. The germline V gene encodes CDR1 PRHDT and CDR2 FYEKMQ (reference sequence). The CDR3 extends over 14 amino acids. J lost 0 bases, V lost 6 bases, and 2 bases had no gene match. This chain's CDR3 is CASSLAVSYNEQFF. The CDR3 DNA reads as TGTGCCAGCAGTCTAGCGGTCTCCTACAATGAGCAGTTCTTC.

This clone was picked up a small number of times. The CDR3 DNA follows: TGCAGCGTTGAAGATGAGCGGGCCCTATATGGCTACACCTTC. It specifies CSVEDERALYGYTF. The chain links TRBV29-1 to TRBJ1-2, with unresolved D. V was clipped by 0 bases and J by 5 bases, with 13 bases between them. The CDR3 spans 14 residues. The germline V gene encodes CDR1 SQVTM and CDR2 ANQGSEA.